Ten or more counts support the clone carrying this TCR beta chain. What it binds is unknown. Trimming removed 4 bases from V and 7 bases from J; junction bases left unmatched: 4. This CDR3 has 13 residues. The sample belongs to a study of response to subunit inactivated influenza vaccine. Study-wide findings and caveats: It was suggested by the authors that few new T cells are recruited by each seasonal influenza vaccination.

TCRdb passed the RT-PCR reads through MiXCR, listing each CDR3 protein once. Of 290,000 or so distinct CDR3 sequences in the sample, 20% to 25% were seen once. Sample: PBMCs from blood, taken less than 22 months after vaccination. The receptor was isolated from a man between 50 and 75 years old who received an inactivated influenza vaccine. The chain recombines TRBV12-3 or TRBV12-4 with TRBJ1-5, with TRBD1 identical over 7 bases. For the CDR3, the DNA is TGTGCCAGCAGTTCGGGACAGAACCAGCCCCAGCATTTT. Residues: CASSSGQNQPQHF.